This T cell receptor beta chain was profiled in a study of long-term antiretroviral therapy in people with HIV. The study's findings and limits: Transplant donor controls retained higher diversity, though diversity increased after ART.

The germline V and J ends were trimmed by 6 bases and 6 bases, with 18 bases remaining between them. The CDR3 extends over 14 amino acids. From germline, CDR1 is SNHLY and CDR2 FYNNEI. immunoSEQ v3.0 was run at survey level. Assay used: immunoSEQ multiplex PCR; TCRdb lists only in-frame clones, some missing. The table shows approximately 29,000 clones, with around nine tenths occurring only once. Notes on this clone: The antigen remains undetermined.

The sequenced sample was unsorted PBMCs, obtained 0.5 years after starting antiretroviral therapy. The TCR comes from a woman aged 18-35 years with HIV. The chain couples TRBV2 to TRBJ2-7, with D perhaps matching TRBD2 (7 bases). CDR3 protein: CASRGGALALEQYF. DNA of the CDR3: TGTGCCAGCAGGGGGGGGGCCTTAGCTCTCGAGCAGTACTTC. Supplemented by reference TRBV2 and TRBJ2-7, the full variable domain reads EPEVTQTPSHQVTQMGQEVILRCVPISNHLYFYWYRQILGQKVEFLVSFYNNEISEKSEIFDDQFSVERPDGSNFTLKIRSTKLEDSAMYFCASRGGALALEQYFGPGTRLTVT.